Listed below are T cell receptor beta chains from one sample, sequenced in a study of blood T cell repertoires in COVID-19. Measured with immunoSEQ multiplex PCR; TCRdb has only the in-frame clones, and not every one. The sample includes about 500,000 clones, around 90% of them seen just once. Sequencing input: PBMCs or T cells enriched from blood (not recorded which). These TCRs come from a young woman who had recovered from COVID-19. Each CDR3 is given with its conserved first and last residue. A D gene is named only where the DNA matches it firmly. A row's size may be missing; if present it is once, few, many or a size class.

size: NA; D: NA; V: TRBV14; J: TRBJ1-2; DNA: TGTGCCAGCAGCCAAGGTGAGGGCGACTATGGCTACACCTTC; CDR3: CASSQGEGDYGYTF
size: NA; D: NA; V: TRBV2; J: TRBJ1-3; DNA: TGTGCCAGCAGGGATACGGAGACTGGAAACACCATATATTTT; CDR3: CASRDTETGNTIYF
size: NA; D: TRBD2; V: TRBV27; J: TRBJ2-3; DNA: TGTGCCAGCAGTTTAAAGGCCCGGGTAGGCGGGGGAAGGACAGATACGCAGTATTTT; CDR3: CASSLKARVGGGRTDTQYF
size: few; D: TRBD1; V: TRBV6-5; J: TRBJ1-5; DNA: TGTGCCAGCAGCTCGACAGGGGCTAATCAGCCCCAGCATTTT; CDR3: CASSSTGANQPQHF
size: NA; D: NA; V: TRBV28; J: TRBJ1-5; DNA: TGTGCCAGCATTGGGGGCGGCTTCCTGGGCAATCAGCCCCAGCATTTT; CDR3: CASIGGGFLGNQPQHF
size: NA; D: NA; V: TRBV6-5; J: TRBJ2-1; DNA: TGTGCCAGCAGTTATTTGGGGGGGCAGTTCTTC; CDR3: CASSYLGGQFF
size: NA; D: TRBD2; V: TRBV15; J: TRBJ2-3; DNA: TGTGCCACCAGCTTACGGGGGGGCACAGATACGCAGTATTTT; CDR3: CATSLRGGTDTQYF
size: NA; D: NA; V: TRBV30; J: TRBJ1-2; DNA: TGTGCCTGGACCCTGCGCAGGGCTAACTATGGCTACACCTTC; CDR3: CAWTLRRANYGYTF
size: NA; D: NA; V: TRBV9; J: TRBJ2-1; DNA: TGTGCCAGCAGCGTAATGGACAGCCACAATGAGCAGTTCTTC; CDR3: CASSVMDSHNEQFF
size: once; D: TRBD1; V: TRBV18; J: TRBJ1-4; DNA: TGTGCCAGCTCCCAGGGACAGGATAATGAAAAACTGTTTTTT; CDR3: CASSQGQDNEKLFF
size: NA; D: NA; V: TRBV11-2; J: TRBJ2-7; DNA: TGTGCCAGCAGCTCGCTCCGGGGTGGAGTTTACGAGCAGTACTTC; CDR3: CASSSLRGGVYEQYF
size: NA; D: NA; V: TRBV2; J: TRBJ1-1; DNA: TGTGCCAGCAGTTCATCAGGGAACACTGAAGCTTTCTTT; CDR3: CASSSSGNTEAFF
size: few; D: TRBD1; V: TRBV11-2; J: TRBJ2-2; DNA: TGTGCCAGCAGCTCCAGACAGGGGGCTTGGACCGGGGAGCTGTTTTTT; CDR3: CASSSRQGAWTGELFF
size: NA; D: NA; V: TRBV12-5; J: TRBJ2-7; DNA: NA; CDR3: CASAAIVGQGAPREYF
size: NA; D: NA; V: TRBV20-1; J: TRBJ2-3; DNA: TGCAGTGCCCGTAGAGATACGCAGTATTTT; CDR3: CSARRDTQYF
size: NA; D: TRBD1; V: TRBV5-1; J: TRBJ2-6; DNA: TGCGCCAGCAGGGGGACAGATACCTCTGGGGCCAACGTCCTGACTTTC; CDR3: CASRGTDTSGANVLTF
size: NA; D: TRBD2; V: TRBV5-1; J: TRBJ2-1; DNA: TGCGCCAGCAGCTTCGTAGCGGGGGACAGTGGTGAGCAGTTCTTC; CDR3: CASSFVAGDSGEQFF
size: NA; D: NA; V: TRBV13; J: TRBJ2-3; DNA: TGTGCCAGCAGCCCGCGCCGGGAGCGGCCAAGCACAGATACGCAGTATTTT; CDR3: CASSPRRERPSTDTQYF
size: NA; D: TRBD1; V: TRBV4-1; J: TRBJ2-1; DNA: TGCGCCAGCAGCCAAGAGAGACAGGGGGAGGTTGAGCAGTTCTTC; CDR3: CASSQERQGEVEQFF
size: NA; D: NA; V: TRBV12-5; J: TRBJ2-1; DNA: TGTGCTAGTGCAGCAGGTAATGAGCAGTTCTTC; CDR3: CASAAGNEQFF
size: NA; D: TRBD1; V: TRBV2; J: TRBJ1-5; DNA: TGTGCCAGCATCCGGGACAGGGGAGGCTCTCAGCCCCAGCATTTT; CDR3: CASIRDRGGSQPQHF
size: NA; D: NA; V: TRBV7-2; J: TRBJ2-7; DNA: TGTGCCAGCAGCCGAACGACTGTCTACGAGCAGTACTTC; CDR3: CASSRTTVYEQYF
size: NA; D: NA; V: TRBV9; J: TRBJ2-2; DNA: TGTGCCAGCAGCCCACTCTTGGTATCTGGGGAGCTGTTTTTT; CDR3: CASSPLLVSGELFF
size: NA; D: NA; V: TRBV30; J: TRBJ1-2; DNA: TGTGCCTGGAGTGTAAGTGAGGGTGGCTATGGCTACACCTTC; CDR3: CAWSVSEGGYGYTF
size: few; D: TRBD1; V: TRBV2; J: TRBJ1-5; DNA: TGTGCCAGCAGGGGACAGTCAGGTCAGCCCCAGCATTTT; CDR3: CASRGQSGQPQHF
size: NA; D: NA; V: TRBV5-4; J: TRBJ1-2; DNA: TGTGCCAGCAGCTTGGAATTACAGTCCTTCTATGGCTACACCTTC; CDR3: CASSLELQSFYGYTF
size: NA; D: NA; V: TRBV29-1; J: TRBJ2-1; DNA: TGCAGCGTTGAGGCTTCGAACTCCTACAATGAGCAGTTCTTC; CDR3: CSVEASNSYNEQFF
size: NA; D: NA; V: TRBV7-8; J: TRBJ2-1; DNA: TGTGCCAGCAGCTTTGAGGGGGACTCCTACAATGAGCAGTTCTTC; CDR3: CASSFEGDSYNEQFF
size: NA; D: TRBD1; V: TRBV7-9; J: TRBJ2-7; DNA: TGTGCCAGCAGCTCCCCCGGGACAGGGAGGATACACTTC; CDR3: CASSSPGTGRIHF
size: NA; D: NA; V: TRBV2; J: TRBJ1-1; DNA: TGTGCCAGCAGTACCAGGGAGGGAACTGAAGCTTTCTTT; CDR3: CASSTREGTEAFF
size: NA; D: NA; V: TRBV6-5; J: TRBJ2-5; DNA: TGTGCCAGCAGCGTCCATCCGGGGGAGACCCAGTACTTC; CDR3: CASSVHPGETQYF
size: NA; D: NA; V: TRBV12-5; J: TRBJ2-1; DNA: TGTGCTAGTGGTTTGGTACTCTCGCGGGGTCAGAATGAGCAGTTCTTC; CDR3: CASGLVLSRGQNEQFF
size: once; D: TRBD2; V: TRBV19; J: TRBJ2-3; DNA: TGTGCCAGTAGTATGGGAACTAGCGGGGGACCAGATACGCAGTATTTT; CDR3: CASSMGTSGGPDTQYF
size: NA; D: TRBD1; V: TRBV30; J: TRBJ1-5; DNA: TGTGCCTGGAGTGTACTCAGGGACAGGGGGCTGAATCAGCCCCAGCATTTT; CDR3: CAWSVLRDRGLNQPQHF
size: NA; D: NA; V: TRBV7-9; J: TRBJ2-7; DNA: TGTGCCAGCAGCATTCACTACGAGCAGTACTTC; CDR3: CASSIHYEQYF
size: NA; D: NA; V: TRBV18; J: TRBJ2-1; DNA: TGTGCCAGCTCACCACTTATGGGGAGCCATGAGCAGTTCTTC; CDR3: CASSPLMGSHEQFF
size: NA; D: TRBD1; V: TRBV20-1; J: TRBJ2-5; DNA: TGCAGTGCTAGTCGTTTTGGGACAGGGGTAGAGACCCAGTACTTC; CDR3: CSASRFGTGVETQYF
size: NA; D: NA; V: TRBV12-3/TRBV12-4; J: TRBJ2-1; DNA: TGTGCCAGCAGGAGGGTGGATGAGCAGTTCTTC; CDR3: CASRRVDEQFF
size: NA; D: NA; V: TRBV7-8; J: TRBJ2-7; DNA: TGTGCCAGCAGCTATACCCGGGGTCCCTACGAGCAGTACTTC; CDR3: CASSYTRGPYEQYF
size: NA; D: NA; V: TRBV5-6; J: TRBJ1-3; DNA: TGTGCCAGCAGCCTCGGACAGTTTTCTGGAAACACCATATATTTT; CDR3: CASSLGQFSGNTIYF
size: NA; D: TRBD1; V: TRBV2; J: TRBJ1-5; DNA: TGTGCCAGCAGAACTGCAGGGGGTAGGCCCCAGCATTTT; CDR3: CASRTAGGRPQHF
size: NA; D: TRBD1; V: TRBV25-1; J: TRBJ1-6; DNA: TGTGCCAGCAGTGAGACCAGACAGGGTGGATATTCACCCCTCCACTTT; CDR3: CASSETRQGGYSPLHF
size: NA; D: NA; V: TRBV5-1; J: TRBJ2-5; DNA: TGCGCCAGCAGCCCCCGGGGAGGACCGAGGTTAGGAGAGACCCAGTACTTC; CDR3: CASSPRGGPRLGETQYF
size: NA; D: NA; V: TRBV30; J: TRBJ1-6; DNA: TGTGCCTGGAGGGAGTTCTCCTATAATTCACCCCTCCACTTT; CDR3: CAWREFSYNSPLHF
size: few; D: TRBD1; V: TRBV11-3; J: TRBJ1-1; DNA: TGTGCCAGCAGCTGGGACAGGGACACTGAAGCTTTCTTT; CDR3: CASSWDRDTEAFF
size: NA; D: TRBD1; V: TRBV3-1/TRBV3-2; J: TRBJ1-1; DNA: TGTGCCAGCAGCCCCGTCCCGGGACAGGGTTCGAACACTGAAGCTTTCTTT; CDR3: CASSPVPGQGSNTEAFF
size: few; D: NA; V: TRBV15; J: TRBJ1-2; DNA: TGTGCCACCAGCAGAGATGACAGAGACTATGGCTACACCTTC; CDR3: CATSRDDRDYGYTF
size: NA; D: TRBD1; V: TRBV10-3; J: TRBJ1-5; DNA: TGTGCCATCAGTGAGTCGATAACAGGGGATCAGCCCCAGCATTTT; CDR3: CAISESITGDQPQHF
size: NA; D: NA; V: TRBV2; J: TRBJ2-7; DNA: TGTGCCAGCAGCCCGGTACTGAGCTCCTACGAGCAGTACTTC; CDR3: CASSPVLSSYEQYF
size: NA; D: TRBD1; V: TRBV29-1; J: TRBJ2-7; DNA: TGCAGCGTTGCAAATAAACCGGGACAGGCGGCCTACGAGCAGTACTTC; CDR3: CSVANKPGQAAYEQYF